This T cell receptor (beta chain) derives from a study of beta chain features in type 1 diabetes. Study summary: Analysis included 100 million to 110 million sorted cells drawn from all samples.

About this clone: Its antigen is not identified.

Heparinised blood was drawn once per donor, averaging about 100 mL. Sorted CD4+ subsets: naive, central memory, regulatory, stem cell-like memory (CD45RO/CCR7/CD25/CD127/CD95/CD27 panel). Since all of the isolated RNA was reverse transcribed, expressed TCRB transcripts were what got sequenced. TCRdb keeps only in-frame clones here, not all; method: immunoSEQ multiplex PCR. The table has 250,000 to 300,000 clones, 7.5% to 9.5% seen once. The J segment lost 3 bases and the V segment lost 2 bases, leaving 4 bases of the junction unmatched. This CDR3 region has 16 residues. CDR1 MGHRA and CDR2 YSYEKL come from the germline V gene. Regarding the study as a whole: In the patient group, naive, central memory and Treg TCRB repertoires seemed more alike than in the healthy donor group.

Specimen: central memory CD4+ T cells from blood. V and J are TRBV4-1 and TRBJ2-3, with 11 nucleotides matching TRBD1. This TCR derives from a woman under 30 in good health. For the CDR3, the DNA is TGCGCCAGCAGCCAAACGGACAGGGGGCATACAGATACGCAGTATTTT. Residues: CASSQTDRGHTDTQYF.